This record concerns one T cell receptor beta chain sequence. This sample was included in a study of blood T cell repertoires in COVID-19. Study in general: Researchers got acute and convalescent COVID-19 samples from the United States, Italy and Spain. Nucleic acid was either cDNA or gDNA, and it came from T cells, B-cell-depleted T cells, or PBMCs.

Original processing methods: It was from reference gene primer amplification that nucleated cell counts were estimated. Using immunoSEQ multiplex PCR, the repertoire was profiled, and TCRdb retains in-frame clones only, with some absent. The D gene and trimming were derived from the DNA, and the V and J assignments and clone size from that table. Of tens of thousands of clones in the sample, 70% to 90% are singletons; the top ten hold 1.5% to 2%. V lost 4 bases, J lost 5 bases, and 9 bases lay in between. CDR3 length: 12 amino acids. The sequenced material came from peripheral blood. This chain links TRBV12-3 or TRBV12-4 with TRBJ2-7, with D possibly TRBD2 on 6 matching bases. The source of this sequence is a man aged 55 to 69 with acute or convalescent COVID-19. CDR3: CASSSKRDEQYF. DNA of the CDR3: TGTGCCAGCAGTTCGAAGCGGGACGAGCAGTACTTC.